The 6 T cell receptor beta chains listed next were all sequenced from one sample in a study of beta chain features in type 1 diabetes. Reverse transcription of all isolated RNA meant that expressed TCRB transcripts were sequenced. The assay was immunoSEQ multiplex PCR, and TCRdb's table has in-frame clones only and misses some. Of around 170,000 clones listed, less than 9.5% were seen once; the top ten hold 2% to 3%. Sequenced: central memory CD4+ T cells from blood. The source of these receptors is a woman aged 18-29 years in good health.

The J gene is TRBJ2-1, the V gene TRBV5-1; D is perhaps TRBD1 (5 bases). This CDR3 is built from 14 residues. CDR1 and CDR2 from the germline V gene are SGHRS and YFSETQ. The V end was cut by 0 bases, the J end by 9 bases, with 13 bases between. CDR3 sequence reads: CASSLGAQGSEQFF. As DNA, the CDR3 is TGCGCCAGCAGCTTGGGTGCCCAGGGCAGTGAGCAGTTCTTC.

This clone was found a few times. This specimen includes other DNA sequences encoding the same CDR3. The rearrangement uses TRBV7-2 and TRBJ1-5; TRBD1 might be the D (5 bases). The CDR3 has 13 amino acids. Trimming removed 3 bases from V and 2 bases from J, with 5 bases in between. The germline gives CDR1 SGHTA, CDR2 FQGNSA. In DNA form, the CDR3 reads TGTGCCAGCAGCTTGACAGGCAATCAGCCCCAGCATTTT. Encoded protein: CASSLTGNQPQHF.

The chain links TRBV30 to TRBJ2-1; no reliable D call. Trimming shortened V by 4 bases and J by 0 bases, and 7 bases separated the two germline ends. Germline CDR1 and CDR2: GTSNPN and SVGIG (reference sequence). The CDR3 is 13 amino acids. DNA for the CDR3: TGTGCCTGGAACCGGGTCTCCTACAATGAGCAGTTCTTC. It is translated as CAWNRVSYNEQFF. Drawing the rest from reference TRBV30 and TRBJ2-1, the complete variable domain is SQTIHQWPATLVQPVGSPLSLECTVEGTSNPNLYWYRQAAGRGLQLLFYSVGIGQISSEVPQNLSASRPQDRQFILSSKKLLLSDSGFYLCAWNRVSYNEQFFGPGTRLTVL.

This clone was observed a handful of times. This chain links TRBV11-2 with TRBJ1-4; D may be TRBD1 (5 bases). This CDR3 region has 15 residues. CDR1 is SGHAT, CDR2 FQNNGV, per germline. V lost 5 bases and J 7 bases, leaving 17 bases between the germline ends. The CDR3 DNA is TGTGCCAGCAGCCCGATGAGAGGGAGGGGTGAAAAACTGTTTTTT. Protein: CASSPMRGRGEKLFF.

This clone came up a few times. The chain couples TRBV20-1 to TRBJ2-5; weak D call: TRBD2 (5 bases). CDR1 DFQATT and CDR2 SNEGSKA come from the germline V gene (reference sequence). CDR3 length equals 11 residues. V was trimmed by 3 bases and J by 9 bases, leaving 11 bases between them. The CDR3 nucleotides are TGCAGTGCTAGTTCCGAGGAGGCCCAGTACTTC. Its translation: CSASSEEAQYF.

The table lists this clone with a few counts. The chain uses TRBV18 and TRBJ2-7, with 7 bases that match TRBD1. CDR1 KGHSH and CDR2 LQKENI come from the germline V gene. V was clipped by 2 bases and J by 3 bases; unmatched bases: 4. The CDR3 is 14 amino acids. The CDR3 spells CASSPRTGLYEQYF. CDR3 sequence (DNA): TGTGCCAGCTCACCAAGGACAGGACTCTACGAGCAGTACTTC.